The rows below give T cell receptor beta chains drawn from one sample of a study of shared clonotypes between healthy human individuals. Libraries were prepared by immunoSEQ multiplex PCR; TCRdb keeps only in-frame clonotypes and omits some of them. The data hold about 2.2 million clones, with 93% observed a single time. Sequencing was carried out using naive CD8+ T cells from PBMCs. The receptors were sampled from a young man in good health. Some clones in this sample may be carry-over from other donors' samples. Both conserved end residues are part of each CDR3. The order of the fields is J gene, D gene, clone size, V gene, CDR3 DNA, CDR3 protein. D genes are given only for firm matches. For some rows the clone size is stated as once, few or many, or as a class when expanded; others skip it.

>TRBJ2-2|NA|NA|TRBV2
TGTGCCAGCAGCCCCTTCGGCGGGGAGCTGTTTTTT
CASSPFGGELFF
>TRBJ2-1|NA|NA|TRBV7-9
TGTGCCAGCAGCTTAGGTAGGGGGGGAAACAATGAGCAGTTCTTC
CASSLGRGGNNEQFF
>TRBJ1-3|NA|NA|TRBV7-9
TGTGCCAGCAGCTTATTCGGACAAACCGAGGGCGGAAACACCATATATTTT
CASSLFGQTEGGNTIYF
>TRBJ2-5|NA|NA|TRBV27
TGTGCCAGCAGTTCATCCTCAGGGTACCAAGAGACCCAGTACTTC
CASSSSSGYQETQYF
>TRBJ2-3|TRBD2|NA|TRBV4-1
TGCGCCAGCAGCCAAGTACTAGCGGGAGTAGCAGATACGCAGTATTTT
CASSQVLAGVADTQYF
>TRBJ2-1|TRBD2|NA|TRBV7-2
TGTGCCAGCAGCTTTTACACTAGCGATGAGCAGTTCTTC
CASSFYTSDEQFF
>TRBJ1-2|TRBD1|NA|TRBV23-1
TGCGCCAGCAGTCAAACGGGACAGGGGAGGTCTGGCTACACCTTC
CASSQTGQGRSGYTF
>TRBJ1-4|NA|NA|TRBV30
TGTGCCTGGAAATGGGAGGAAAAACTGTTTTTT
CAWKWEEKLFF
>TRBJ1-5|NA|NA|TRBV6-1
TGTGCCAGCAGTGAACCCGGGCAGGCATTTACACAGCCCCAGCATTTT
CASSEPGQAFTQPQHF
>TRBJ1-1|NA|NA|TRBV7-9
TGTGCCAGCAGCTCCAGGGGCCTGAACACTGAAGCTTTCTTT
CASSSRGLNTEAFF
>TRBJ2-7|TRBD1|NA|TRBV9
TGTGCCAGCAGCCACAGGGACAGGGGGTACGAGCAGTACTTC
CASSHRDRGYEQYF
>TRBJ2-2|NA|NA|TRBV7-7
TGTGCCAGCAGCTTAAATCTTAGGGCCGGGGAGCTGTTTTTT
CASSLNLRAGELFF
>TRBJ2-4|NA|NA|TRBV9
TGTGCCAGCAGCGTAGGAGCGGCCAAAAACATTCAGTACTTC
CASSVGAAKNIQYF
>TRBJ2-7|TRBD2|NA|TRBV29-1
TGCAGCGTTGTCTCAGCGGGGGGCGAGCAGTACTTC
CSVVSAGGEQYF
>TRBJ2-2|TRBD1|NA|TRBV19
TGTGCCAGTAGTATAGGGACAGGGGCGGCCGGGGAGCTGTTTTTT
CASSIGTGAAGELFF
>TRBJ1-5|NA|NA|TRBV27
TGTGCCAGCAGTTTAACAGGTGCCTCCAATCAGCCCCAGCATTTT
CASSLTGASNQPQHF
>TRBJ2-1|TRBD1|NA|TRBV7-9
TGTGCCAGCACCCCCTTTTGGACAGGGGGTAACAATGAGCAGTTCTTC
CASTPFWTGGNNEQFF
>TRBJ2-5|NA|NA|TRBV6-6
TGTGCCAGCAGGTCCGGGGGTGAAGAGACCCAGTACTTC
CASRSGGEETQYF
>TRBJ1-1|NA|NA|TRBV7-2
TGTGCCAGCAGCTTAGGGTCCGGGGATGAAGCTTTCTTT
CASSLGSGDEAFF
>TRBJ1-1|NA|NA|TRBV9
TGTGCCAGCAGCGTATTAGTGGTCGGGGGTGACACTGAAGCTTTCTTT
CASSVLVVGGDTEAFF
>TRBJ2-7|NA|NA|TRBV19
TGTGCCAGTAGTATCGTGCACAGAGACGAGCAGTACTTC
CASSIVHRDEQYF
>TRBJ2-7|NA|few|TRBV4-3
TGCGCCAGCAGCCAGGGGGGTCGGTACGAGCAGTACTTC
CASSQGGRYEQYF
>TRBJ1-2|NA|once|TRBV14
TGTGCCAGCAGCCCCGTGACCTATGGCTACACCTTC
CASSPVTYGYTF
>TRBJ2-7|NA|NA|TRBV7-9
TGTGCCAGCAGCGTACAGAACGAGCAGTACTTC
CASSVQNEQYF
>TRBJ1-4|NA|NA|TRBV6-6
TGTGCCAGCAGTACCCTACAGGGCTATAATGAAAAACTGTTTTTT
CASSTLQGYNEKLFF
>TRBJ2-1|NA|NA|TRBV29-1
TGCAGCGTTGAAGATCAGGGCCCGGGCAATGAGCAGTTCTTC
CSVEDQGPGNEQFF
>TRBJ2-7|NA|NA|TRBV6-5
TGTGCCAGCAGACCCGGCCCCAAAGAAGGGGAGCAGTACTTC
CASRPGPKEGEQYF
>TRBJ2-5|TRBD1|NA|TRBV27
TGTGCCAGCAGTCCCCCCCACAGGGGAGAGACCCAGTACTTC
CASSPPHRGETQYF